This TCR beta chain was retrieved from a study of T-cell reconstitution after alpha-beta-depleted transplantation in children. Unique molecular identifiers were incorporated during preparation of the TCRbeta library. TCRdb processed the PCR reads anew with MiXCR; each CDR3 protein has one entry. The table lists around 71,000 distinct CDR3 sequences, 6% to 8% of them singletons, with around 2.6% in the top ten. CDR3 length: 15 amino acids. The V end was cut by 0 bases, the J end by 3 bases, with 13 bases between. The germline V gene has CDR1 SGDLS and CDR2 YYNGEE. The sample here was PBMCs from the stem cell graft donor, taken from the stem cell graft. This TCR derives from a human donor who donated a stem cell graft to a child with acute lymphoblastic leukemia. This chain uses TRBV9 with TRBJ2-7, with D possibly being TRBD1 (5 bases). CDR3 DNA sequence: TGTGCCAGCAGCGTAGAGGGGAAGTTGGGCTACGAGCAGTACTTC. Amino acids: CASSVEGKLGYEQYF.